These T cell receptor beta chains were read from a single sample in a study of blood T cell repertoires in COVID-19. The repertoire was sequenced with immunoSEQ multiplex PCR; TCRdb's copy has only in-frame clones and lacks some. The repertoire holds 260,000 or so clones, 80% to 90% seen once, with 15% to 17% in the top ten. The sample consisted of PBMCs or T cells enriched from blood (not recorded which). The receptors were sampled from a young man who had recovered from COVID-19. CDR3s include the opening cysteine and the closing phenylalanine or tryptophan. The order of the fields is clone size, V gene, CDR3 protein. Clone size, where shown, is once, few, many, or a class for clones that have expanded.

clone_size: .; v_call: TRBV6-4; cdr3_aa: CASRTVSGTGGASGNTIYF
clone_size: .; v_call: TRBV4-1; cdr3_aa: CASSPPGNNQPQHF
clone_size: once; v_call: TRBV6-1; cdr3_aa: CASSEGGGSYEQYF
clone_size: once; v_call: TRBV7-9; cdr3_aa: CASSTTGTQETQYF
clone_size: .; v_call: TRBV7-2; cdr3_aa: CASSLVGQGYGYTF
clone_size: few; v_call: TRBV9; cdr3_aa: CASSDQGDYSTDTQYF
clone_size: .; v_call: TRBV29-1; cdr3_aa: CSVERWQGAGNEQFF
clone_size: .; v_call: TRBV5-5; cdr3_aa: CASSSQGAGAGANVLTF
clone_size: .; v_call: TRBV18; cdr3_aa: CASSRGQQSSYNSPLHF
clone_size: .; v_call: TRBV10-2; cdr3_aa: CASSEPNGGSWEQYF
clone_size: once; v_call: TRBV3-1/TRBV3-2; cdr3_aa: CASSPGESGYTF
clone_size: few; v_call: TRBV9; cdr3_aa: CASSVGAGGRANEKLFF
clone_size: .; v_call: TRBV4-1; cdr3_aa: CASSQYYPGSYEQYF
clone_size: .; v_call: TRBV5-1; cdr3_aa: CASSLVPTGGYEQYF
clone_size: .; v_call: TRBV18; cdr3_aa: CASSRAGTSGRASAEQYF
clone_size: few; v_call: TRBV27; cdr3_aa: CASSLGGGAWNEQFF
clone_size: .; v_call: TRBV10-3; cdr3_aa: CAISREGGGTEAFF
clone_size: .; v_call: TRBV7-2; cdr3_aa: CASSLVGEAVEAFF